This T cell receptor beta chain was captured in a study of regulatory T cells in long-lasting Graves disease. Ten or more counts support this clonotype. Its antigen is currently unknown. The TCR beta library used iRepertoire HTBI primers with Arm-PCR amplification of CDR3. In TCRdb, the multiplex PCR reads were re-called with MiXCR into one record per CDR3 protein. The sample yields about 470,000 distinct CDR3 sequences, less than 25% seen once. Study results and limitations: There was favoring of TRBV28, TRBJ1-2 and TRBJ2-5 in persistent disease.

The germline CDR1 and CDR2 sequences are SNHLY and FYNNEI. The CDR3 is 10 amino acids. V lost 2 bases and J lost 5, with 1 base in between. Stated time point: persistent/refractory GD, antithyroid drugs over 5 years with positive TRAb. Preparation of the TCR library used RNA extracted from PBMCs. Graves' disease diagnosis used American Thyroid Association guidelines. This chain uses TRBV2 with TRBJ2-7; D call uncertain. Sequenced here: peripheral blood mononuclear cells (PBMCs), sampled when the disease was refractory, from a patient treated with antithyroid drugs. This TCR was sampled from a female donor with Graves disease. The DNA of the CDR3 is TGTGCCAGCAGTGAAAACGAGCAGTACTTC. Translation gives CASSENEQYF.